A single sample gave rise to the 9 T cell receptor beta chains below, sequenced in a study of response to subunit inactivated influenza vaccine. TCRdb reprocessed the RT-PCR reads via MiXCR and lists one record per CDR3 protein. This table holds 500,000 to 600,000 distinct CDR3 sequences, under 15% found once. The specimen comprised PBMCs from blood, sampled roughly 45 days after vaccination. The receptors shown here come from a man in his fifties who received an inactivated influenza vaccine.

Ten or more counts support this clonotype. V usage is TRBV4-3 and J usage is TRBJ1-4; D might be TRBD1 (5 bases). Trimming took off 0 bases at V and 4 bases at J, with 12 bases between the two ends. This CDR3 is built from 16 residues. Germline assignment: CDR1 LGHNA and CDR2 YSLEER. Here the CDR3 reads CASSQEMGRGNEKLFF. The CDR3 DNA is TGCGCCAGCAGCCAAGAAATGGGGCGGGGTAATGAAAAACTGTTTTTT.

The rearrangement uses TRBV5-1 and TRBJ2-1; 11 bases line up with TRBD1. J was trimmed by 5 bases and V by 3 bases; bases with no gene match: 4. There are 15 residues in the CDR3. Germline V gene data show CDR1 as SGHRS and CDR2 as YFSETQ. The CDR3 here is CASSWTGGIDNEQFF. The CDR3 DNA follows: TGCGCCAGCAGCTGGACAGGGGGCATAGACAATGAGCAGTTCTTC.

This clonotype appeared a few times. V usage is TRBV29-1 and J usage is TRBJ1-2; no clear D gene. CDR3 length: 11 residues. Germline V lookup: CDR1 SQVTM, CDR2 ANQGSEA. The V end was cut by 3 bases, the J end by 8 bases, with 10 bases between. CDR3 protein: CSVDSGYGYTF. As DNA, the CDR3 is TGCAGCGTTGATTCCGGGTACGGCTACACCTTC.

This clonotype has a count of ten or more. The gene calls are TRBV6-2 or TRBV6-3 and TRBJ2-3; 10 nucleotides agree with TRBD1. The ends lost 2 bases at V and 6 bases at J; junction bases unmatched: 14. Germline loops: CDR1 MNHEY, CDR2 SVGEGT. The CDR3 is 18 residues long. The CDR3: CASSYPSAETGGADTQYF. DNA for the CDR3: TGTGCCAGCAGTTACCCGTCGGCTGAGACAGGGGGCGCGGATACGCAGTATTTT.

This clonotype was detected many times. V usage is TRBV20-1 and J usage is TRBJ2-3; 8 nucleotides line up with TRBD2. Germline V gene data show CDR1 as DFQATT and CDR2 as SNEGSKA (reference sequence). The CDR3 has 14 residues. V was pared by 3 bases and J by 2 bases, with 4 bases of the junction left unmatched. The DNA for the CDR3 is TGCAGTGCTAGTCGCGGGGGGACCACAGATACGCAGTATTTT. This gives the protein CSASRGGTTDTQYF.

This clonotype has at least ten counts. V gene TRBV28 combines with J gene TRBJ1-5; D unresolved. V was cut by 5 bases and J by 4 bases, with 6 bases left in between. The CDR3 covers 12 residues. Germline V gives CDR1 MDHEN, CDR2 SYDVKM. This chain's CDR3 is CASSQVNQPQHF. The DNA for the CDR3 is TGTGCCAGCAGTCAGGTTAATCAGCCCCAGCATTTT.

The sample holds a few counts of this clonotype. The chain has TRBV6-2 or TRBV6-3 and TRBJ2-5; 7 positions agree with TRBD1. The CDR3 length is 18 residues. J was trimmed by 2 bases and V by 5 bases; bases with no gene match: 17. CDR1 is MNHEY, CDR2 SVGEGT, per germline. CDR3 coding DNA: TGTGCCAGCAGTCTCAGCTCGGGACAGTTTCCCGGACAAGAGACCCAGTACTTC. As protein: CASSLSSGQFPGQETQYF.

In this sample, this clonotype turned up a few times. V gene TRBV6-2 or TRBV6-3 combines with J gene TRBJ1-1; D is uncertain. CDR1 and CDR2 from the germline V gene are MNHEY and SVGEGT. Trimming left V 0 bases short and J 1 base short, with 6 bases between. This CDR3 is 14 amino acids long. For the CDR3, the DNA is TGTGCCAGCAGTTACTCCAGGTCGAACACTGAAGCTTTCTTT. It encodes CASSYSRSNTEAFF.

In its sample, this clonotype was seen many times. The rearrangement links TRBV24-1 to TRBJ2-1; D ambiguous. Germline V gene data show CDR1 as KGHDR and CDR2 as SFDVKD. CDR3 length equals 15 residues. V was trimmed by 3 bases and J by 0 bases, leaving 8 bases between them. The DNA of the CDR3 is TGTGCCACCAGTGATAGCGTTTCCTCCTACAATGAGCAGTTCTTC. This encodes CATSDSVSSYNEQFF.